Each of the 30 T cell receptor beta chains below was sequenced from the same sample in a study of blood T cell repertoires in COVID-19. Only in-frame clones appear in the TCRdb table, and some are missing; sequencing was by immunoSEQ multiplex PCR. The sample consists of around 310,000 clones, approximately 89% of them appearing once. The sequencing sample was made of PBMCs or T cells enriched from blood (not recorded which). The receptors originated from a man aged 25 to 40 who had recovered from COVID-19.

The chain is built from TRBV28 and TRBJ2-5; 7 bases align to TRBD2. The CDR3 totals 12 residues. Germline loops: CDR1 MDHEN, CDR2 SYDVKM. V lost 8 bases, J lost 7 bases, and 7 bases stayed unmatched. The CDR3 coding sequence is TGTGCCAGCGGAGGACTAGTTGGGACCCAGTACTTC. This sequence encodes CASGGLVGTQYF.

Concerning this clone: This CDR3 is also generated by other DNA sequences in the sample. CDR3 region: CASSFTSSYEQYF. CDR3 sequence (DNA): TGCGCCAGCAGCTTTACTAGCTCCTACGAGCAGTACTTC. This rearrangement joins TRBV5-1 to TRBJ2-7, with D possibly being TRBD2 (5 bases). The ends were cut back, 2 bases at V and 0 bases at J, with 6 bases in the middle. Per the germline V gene, CDR1 is SGHRS and CDR2 is YFSETQ. The CDR3 sequence is 13 residues long.

The V and J genes are TRBV2 and TRBJ2-1; possibly TRBD1 for D (6 bases). Trimming shortened V by 7 bases and J by 2 bases, and 15 bases separated the two germline ends. CDR1 and CDR2 (germline): SNHLY, FYNNEI. This CDR3 has 15 residues. CDR3 residues: CASNPRDNTYNEQFF. The CDR3 DNA follows: TGTGCCAGCAACCCTCGGGACAATACCTACAATGAGCAGTTCTTC.

The chain links TRBV23-1 to TRBJ2-2, with D maybe TRBD2 (6 bases). TRBV23-1 is noted as an ORF with a role that remains uncertain. The V end was cut by 6 bases, the J end by 4 bases, with 15 bases between. The CDR3 is 15 residues long. The CDR3 here is CASSAGARGTGELFF. In DNA form, the CDR3 reads TGCGCCAGCAGCGCTGGGGCGCGGGGCACCGGGGAGCTGTTTTTT.

The gene calls are TRBV19 and TRBJ1-1, with D uncertain. The CDR3 extends over 14 amino acids. Germline V gene data show CDR1 as LNHDA and CDR2 as SQIVND (reference sequence). With 5 bases removed from V and 11 bases from J, the gap between germline ends came to 21 bases. Written as DNA, the CDR3 is TGTGCCAGTAGTCCGGAGAGAGGGAGACGAGAGGCTTTCTTT. It encodes CASSPERGRREAFF. Drawing the rest from reference TRBV19 and TRBJ1-1, the complete variable domain is DGGITQSPKYLFRKEGQNVTLSCEQNLNHDAMYWYRQDPGQGLRLIYYSQIVNDFQKGDIAEGYSVSREKKESFPLTVTSAQKNPTAFYLCASSPERGRREAFFGQGTRLTVV.

Comment on this clone: Other nucleotide sequences in the sample specify the same CDR3. The rearrangement joins TRBV19 to TRBJ1-2; 8 bases are shared with TRBD1. Germline CDR1 and CDR2: LNHDA and SQIVND (reference sequence). With V trimmed by 6 bases and J by 5 bases, 5 bases remained unmatched. The CDR3 consists of 13 residues. The CDR3 nucleotides are TGTGCCAGTAGCCTTGACAGGGGTTATGGCTACACCTTC. Encoded protein: CASSLDRGYGYTF.

This chain links TRBV4-1 with TRBJ1-1; 9 positions match TRBD1. The CDR3 has 16 residues. Trimming at V came to 4 bases and at J to 3 bases, leaving 9 bases not matched to a gene. The V gene's germline CDR1 is MGHRA and CDR2 YSYEKL. The CDR3 loop is CASSRGVGQGYTEAFF. CDR3 sequence (DNA): TGCGCCAGCAGCCGCGGTGTGGGACAGGGATACACTGAAGCTTTCTTT.

The chain is built from TRBV6-7 and TRBJ1-2; no definite D call. TRBV6-7 qualifies as an ORF whose function is uncertain. The CDR3 runs 15 residues. The V end was cut by 7 bases, the J end by 8 bases, with 23 bases between. This chain's CDR3 is CASTIPPPGSLGYTF. In nucleotides, the CDR3 is TGTGCCAGCACCATTCCCCCCCCGGGAAGTTTGGGCTACACCTTC.

This chain links TRBV10-3 with TRBJ1-5; no firm D call. Germline V gene data show CDR1 as ENHRY and CDR2 as SYGVKD. This CDR3 comprises 14 residues. Trimming pared 4 bases from V and 2 bases from J, leaving 9 bases between. The CDR3: CAISAERGNQPQHF. The CDR3 DNA follows: TGTGCCATCAGTGCGGAACGGGGCAATCAGCCCCAGCATTTT.

V gene TRBV7-9 combines with J gene TRBJ1-1; D not resolved. This CDR3 has 15 amino acids. V lost 5 bases to trimming and J lost 0 bases, with 13 bases between them. Germline V gene lookup returns CDR1 SEHNR and CDR2 FQNEAQ (reference sequence). CDR3 sequence reads: CASSPKRRLNTEAFF. CDR3 nucleotides: TGTGCCAGCAGCCCAAAACGGCGGTTGAACACTGAAGCTTTCTTT.

The gene calls are TRBV19 and TRBJ1-2; 11 nucleotides line up with TRBD1. The CDR3 covers 16 residues. The V gene's germline CDR1 is LNHDA and CDR2 SQIVND (reference sequence). V was clipped by 7 bases and J by 5 bases; unmatched bases: 12. CDR3 protein: CASILTSGTGGYGYTF. The CDR3 DNA follows: TGTGCCAGTATTCTCACTTCCGGGACAGGGGGATATGGCTACACCTTC.

V is TRBV10-2 and J is TRBJ1-2, with D possibly matching TRBD1 (5 bases). CDR1 and CDR2 (germline): WSHSY, SAAADI. This CDR3 is 14 amino acids long. Trimming stripped 4 bases from V and 1 base from J, with 10 bases between. The CDR3 DNA reads as TGCGCCAGCAGTGGGAGGGACCTTAACTATGGCTACACCTTC. It yields the protein CASSGRDLNYGYTF.

CDR3 residues: CASSYLGQGYYEQYF. CDR3 nucleotide sequence: TGTGCCAGCAGTTACTTAGGACAGGGGTACTACGAGCAGTACTTC. The V call is TRBV6-5, the J call TRBJ2-7; 9 bases are shared with TRBD1. V was pared by 1 base and J by 3 bases, with 4 bases of the junction left unmatched. Germline CDR1 reads MNHEY; CDR2 reads SVGAGI. The CDR3 consists of 15 residues.

To note about this clone: Other DNA sequences in the sample encode the same CDR3. V is TRBV28 and J is TRBJ1-2; the match to TRBD1 covers 8 bases. The CDR3 is 13 residues long. The germline V gene encodes CDR1 MDHEN and CDR2 SYDVKM. The V gene end was trimmed by 5 bases and the J gene end by 7 bases; junction bases not matched to a gene: 6. CDR3 amino acids: CASSPGQGGGYTF. The DNA for the CDR3 is TGTGCCAGCAGTCCTGGACAGGGCGGTGGCTACACCTTC.

The genes are TRBV7-9 and TRBJ1-2; 8 bases match TRBD1. CDR3 size: 15 residues. V was pared by 7 bases and J by 6 bases, with 13 bases of the junction left unmatched. Germline V gene lookup returns CDR1 SEHNR and CDR2 FQNEAQ (reference sequence). This chain's CDR3 is CASNFVDRGMDGYTF. Here the CDR3 DNA reads TGTGCCAGCAACTTCGTAGACAGGGGCATGGATGGCTACACCTTC.

The gene calls are TRBV7-9 and TRBJ2-1; 7 bases agree with TRBD1. Trimming removed 5 bases from V and 6 bases from J; junction bases left unmatched: 7. Germline assignment: CDR1 SEHNR and CDR2 FQNEAQ (reference sequence). The CDR3 contains 14 residues. The CDR3 nucleotides read TGTGCCAGCAGCAAGCAGGGGGTGGGCAATGAGCAGTTCTTC. Residues: CASSKQGVGNEQFF.

In its sample, this clone was seen once. V is TRBV3-1 (or the pseudogene TRBV3-2) and J is TRBJ2-7, with D possibly TRBD2 on 5 matching bases. Germline values: CDR1 LGHDT, CDR2 YNNKEL (reference sequence). V lost 1 base, J lost 1 base, and 11 bases lay in between. The CDR3 covers 15 residues. CDR3 bases: TGTGCCAGCAGCCAAGTGGGAGCTCCGTCCTACGAGCAGTACTTC. As protein: CASSQVGAPSYEQYF.

The chain carries TRBV28 and TRBJ1-5; D perhaps matches TRBD1 (5 bases). The CDR3 is 11 residues long. The germline gives CDR1 MDHEN, CDR2 SYDVKM. The ends were cut back, 8 bases at V and 5 bases at J, with 7 bases in the middle. CDR3 residues: CASGQYQPQHF. Here the CDR3 DNA reads TGTGCCAGCGGACAATATCAGCCCCAGCATTTT. Together with reference TRBV28 and TRBJ1-5, the CDR3 gives the full variable domain: DVKVTQSSRYLVKRTGEKVFLECVQDMDHENMFWYRQDPGLGLRLIYFSYDVKMKEKGDIPEGYSVSREKKERFSLILESASTNQTSMYLCASGQYQPQHFGDGTRLSIL.

The V and J genes are TRBV4-2 and TRBJ2-3; 10 nucleotides line up with TRBD2. CDR3 length: 19 residues. Germline CDR1 is LGHNA and CDR2 is YNFKEQ. The V gene end was trimmed by 3 bases and the J gene end by 3 bases; junction bases not matched to a gene: 15. The CDR3 loop is CASSQVRGVAGLATDTQYF. The CDR3 nucleotides are TGTGCCAGCAGCCAGGTGAGGGGGGTGGCGGGACTAGCGACAGATACGCAGTATTTT.

On this clone itself: This same CDR3 is encoded by further DNA sequences in the sample. The chain is built from TRBV18 and TRBJ1-5; 8 nucleotides agree with TRBD1. V shed 3 bases, J shed 6 bases, and the junction held 1 base outside the gene matches. The CDR3 runs to 13 residues. The germline V gene encodes CDR1 KGHSH and CDR2 LQKENI. CDR3 amino acids: CASSPDRAQPQHF. Written as DNA, the CDR3 is TGTGCCAGCTCACCGGACAGGGCTCAGCCCCAGCATTTT. The full variable domain, rest sourced from reference TRBV18 and TRBJ1-5, is NAGVMQNPRHLVRRRGQEARLRCSPMKGHSHVYWYRQLPEEGLKFMVYLQKENIIDESGMPKERFSAEFPKEGPSILRIQQVVRGDSAAYFCASSPDRAQPQHFGDGTRLSIL.

The chain uses TRBV5-6 and TRBJ1-2, with 8 nucleotides matching TRBD1. CDR1 and CDR2 from the germline V gene are SGHDT and YYEEEE. CDR3 size: 13 residues. Trimming cost V 7 bases and J 4 bases; bases outside gene matches: 6. The CDR3 spells CASGLDRGYGYTF. The DNA of the CDR3 is TGTGCCAGCGGACTAGACAGGGGCTATGGCTACACCTTC. Based on the CDR3 plus reference TRBV5-6 and TRBJ1-2, the full variable domain is DAGVTQSPTHLIKTRGQQVTLRCSPKSGHDTVSWYQQALGQGPQFIFQYYEEEERQRGNFPDRFSGHQFPNYSSELNVNALLLGDSALYLCASGLDRGYGYTFGSGTRLTVV.

The gene calls are TRBV28 and TRBJ1-5; TRBD1 agrees at 7 bases. This CDR3 is built from 15 residues. Trimming at V came to 3 bases and at J to 3 bases, leaving 5 bases not matched to a gene. Germline V gene sequence: CDR1 MDHEN, CDR2 SYDVKM. CDR3 region: CASSFDRVDNQPQHF. The DNA for the CDR3 is TGTGCCAGCAGTTTCGACAGGGTGGACAATCAGCCCCAGCATTTT.

The rearrangement links TRBV19 to TRBJ1-6, with D possibly being TRBD1 (5 bases). Trimming took 6 bases from V and 6 from J, leaving 12 bases between them. From germline, CDR1 is LNHDA and CDR2 SQIVND (reference sequence). The CDR3 contains 14 residues. The CDR3 bases are TGTGCCAGTAGCCCATCTAGGGGTAATTCACCCCTCCACTTT. The encoded protein is CASSPSRGNSPLHF. The variable domain in full, completed from reference TRBV19 and TRBJ1-6, reads DGGITQSPKYLFRKEGQNVTLSCEQNLNHDAMYWYRQDPGQGLRLIYYSQIVNDFQKGDIAEGYSVSREKKESFPLTVTSAQKNPTAFYLCASSPSRGNSPLHFGNGTRLTVT.

This rearrangement joins TRBV7-2 to TRBJ2-1; 10 bases map to TRBD1. This CDR3 comprises 15 residues. V gave up 2 bases and J gave up 5 bases; unmatched junction bases: 3. The germline gives CDR1 SGHTA, CDR2 FQGNSA. The CDR3 sequence: CASSLWDRGDNEQFF. The CDR3 region has the DNA TGTGCCAGCAGCTTATGGGACAGGGGAGACAATGAGCAGTTCTTC.

This chain uses TRBV9 with TRBJ1-2, with 7 bases lining up with TRBD1. Germline-derived CDR1 and CDR2 are SGDLS and YYNGEE. The CDR3 is 14 amino acids. Trimming removed 4 bases from V and 6 bases from J; junction bases left unmatched: 9. CDR3 sequence: CASSPMDRINGYTF. In DNA form, the CDR3 reads TGTGCCAGCAGCCCAATGGACAGGATAAATGGCTACACCTTC.

The J gene is TRBJ2-7, the V gene TRBV14; D may be TRBD1 (5 bases). V lost 4 bases and J lost 6, with 25 bases in between. This CDR3 has 17 residues. Per germline, CDR1 SGHDN and CDR2 FVKESK. Written as DNA, the CDR3 is TGTGCCAGCAGCCCCCCCACCCGAGAGTGGGGCCAAGTCGAGCAGTACTTC. This sequence encodes CASSPPTREWGQVEQYF.

V is TRBV9 and J is TRBJ2-5; 10 bases are a match to TRBD2. CDR1 and CDR2 (germline): SGDLS, YYNGEE. V dropped 0 bases and J dropped 4; count of bases not matched to a gene: 6. The CDR3 totals 16 residues. CDR3 sequence reads: CASSVGPSGGRETQYF. The CDR3 DNA follows: TGTGCCAGCAGCGTAGGGCCTAGCGGGGGTAGAGAGACCCAGTACTTC.

The chain joins TRBV19 to TRBJ1-3; 7 nucleotides agree with TRBD1. Per germline, CDR1 LNHDA and CDR2 SQIVND (reference sequence). V trimming: 6 bases; J trimming: 0 bases; junction bases outside the gene matches: 2. The CDR3 sequence is 14 residues long. CDR3 residues: CASRQGSSGNTIYF. CDR3 nucleotides: TGTGCCAGTAGACAGGGGAGCTCTGGAAACACCATATATTTT.

J is TRBJ2-3 and V is TRBV10-2; D unresolved. V was shortened by 3 bases and J by 3 bases, with 7 bases between the two germline ends. Germline-derived CDR1 and CDR2 are WSHSY and SAAADI. This CDR3 has 13 amino acids. CDR3 residues: CASSEKETDTQYF. CDR3 DNA: TGCGCCAGCAGTGAAAAGGAGACAGATACGCAGTATTTT.

The chain employs TRBV5-4 and TRBJ2-5, with unresolved D. The germline V and J ends were trimmed by 1 base and 1 base, with 11 bases remaining between them. Germline V gives CDR1 SGHNT, CDR2 YYREEE (reference sequence). This CDR3 spans 15 amino acids. CDR3 sequence: CASSLPSPRQETQYF. CDR3 DNA: TGTGCCAGCAGCTTGCCCTCCCCGCGCCAAGAGACCCAGTACTTC.